This paragraph covers one T cell receptor (beta chain) sequence. It lacks a known antigen. Base qualities are not at hand, and no much larger clone is one base apart. The source of the sample is a study of T cells in Graves' hyperthyroidism and ophthalmopathy (dated by TCRdb to between 2018 and 2021). At the level of the whole study: Peripheral blood was collected at initial diagnosis, before any treatment. Prospective prediction of ophthalmopathy was tested in an independent validation cohort consisting of 18 hyperthyroidism patients and some 15 patients who later progressed to ophthalmopathy. A discovery cohort of about a hundred patients, approximately 44 with Graves' ophthalmopathy and 57 with stable Graves' hyperthyroidism, was used to find distinguishing TCR V-J signatures. The study also compared thyroid tissue and blood T-cell repertoires from more than 5 Graves' hyperthyroidism patients. TCR Vbeta CDR3 sequencing of approximately 140 peripheral blood samples (roughly 43 ophthalmopathy, about 75 hyperthyroidism and around 17 progressor patients) is reported in the paper. After sampling, hyperthyroidism patients received methimazole starting at 30 mg daily, and ophthalmopathy patients received high-dose intravenous methylprednisolone. For training and testing, the 100 or so patients in the discovery cohort were randomly divided in a 7:3 ratio. Study-wide findings and limitations: No statistical method was used to set the sample size in advance, and investigators knew the group allocation. Most expanded thyroid clonotypes (frequency above 0.001) were also found in blood, which suggests that blood repertoires may mirror thyroid immune responses. A 13 V-J signature model separated ophthalmopathy from stable hyperthyroidism, with approximately 87% sensitivity and around 84% specificity in cross-validation and 80%/75% in testing. In validation, the model predicted progression to ophthalmopathy a median of about 6.8 months before onset, with approximately 68% sensitivity and almost 75% specificity.

Hyperthyroidism patients were newly diagnosed, had a disease duration of under 2 months, and were aged 18 to 65 years. The study excluded patients with uncontrolled infections, other autoimmune diseases, pregnancy or lactation. Diagnoses relied on clinical symptoms, serum thyroxine and TRAb, thyroid ultrasound and orbital computed tomography. Blood from progressor patients was drawn when they were first diagnosed with hyperthyroidism, before any ophthalmopathy symptoms appeared. Ficoll-Paque density gradient centrifugation was used to isolate PBMCs from about 10 ml of fresh peripheral blood. Progressor patients were defined as those initially diagnosed with Graves' hyperthyroidism in whom ophthalmopathy developed during follow-up. Trizol reagent was used to extract total RNA, and RNA quality was then checked on an Agilent 2100 Bioanalyzer. Trimming takes 6 bases from V and 7 bases from J, and the germline ends sit 16 bases apart. The CDR3 numbers 13 residues from cysteine through phenylalanine. Left in the record is the CDR3 DNA by itself, 39 bases read in frame from the first base.

The TCR beta CDR3 regions were amplified from RNA transcripts. The TCR CDR3 was subjected to a first round of RT-PCR using the HTBI primer set and the Qiagen OneStep RT-PCR kit. Libraries were constructed in a second round of multiplex PCR, after which size selection and purification were carried out. Paired-end sequencing of the libraries was performed with 100 bp reads on an Illumina HiSeq2000. Regarding the original processing steps: Raw data were processed with SOAPnuke, discarding reads with adapters, uncalled bases, mean Phred below 15, or no exact constant-primer or identifier match. COPE v1.2.5 was used to merge high-quality paired reads, and clonotypes were defined as unique nucleotide sequences. MiTCR v1.1 was used to align the clonotypes against IMGT TRBV, TRBD and TRBJ reference segments. Only V-J combinations with frequency above 0.0001, covering 98% to 99.2% of repertoires, were analysed. A TCS score was defined as the ratio of F50 (clonal expansion) to E x V (chaos), with BLOSUM62-based TCRdist applied between CDR3 peptides within each V-J. Welch's t-statistics and random forest reduced approximately 520 V-J features to around 14, which were used in a naive Bayes classifier (R e1071). TCRdb reprocessing: public reads trimmed at Q25 with fastp, clones called with MiXCR, in-frame beta chains kept. Each entry is one CDR3 protein sequence, shown with its most common DNA and genes. V and J calls and clone size were set by TCRdb, not the authors. This sample gives some 270,000 distinct CDR3 sequences in total; 13% of them show up just once. Together, the top ten hold 6% to 8% of the sample.

The chain is encoded by TRBV12-3 or TRBV12-4 joined to TRBJ2-7, with the D gene not clear enough to name. Material: blood. This clonotype was sampled from a woman in her 30s with Graves' hyperthyroidism that later progressed to Graves' ophthalmopathy. For the CDR3, the sequence is CASRRGAYAEQYF. The DNA reads as follows: TGTGCCAGCAGACGCGGAGCTTACGCAGAGCAGTACTTC.